These 27 T cell receptor beta chains share one sample of origin, sequenced in a study of shared clonotypes between healthy human individuals. CD8 cells classed as naive were CD45RO-negative and positively selected for CCR7, excluding terminally differentiated effector memory CD45RA+ cells. Profiling relied on immunoSEQ multiplex PCR, and the TCRdb table lists in-frame clones only, not all of them. This sample has hundreds of thousands of clones, with about 98% found just once. The sample consisted of naive CD8+ T cells sorted from blood. Source of these receptors: a man aged 25 to 40 in good health.

This chain connects TRBV11-2 to TRBJ2-7, with TRBD2 identical over 9 bases. Germline V gene lookup returns CDR1 SGHAT and CDR2 FQNNGV. With V trimmed by 8 bases and J by 7 bases, 12 bases remained unmatched. The CDR3 is 14 residues long. CDR3 DNA sequence: TGTGCCAGCCGTCCCCCTAGCGGGATGAGGGAGCAGTACTTC. Its protein is CASRPPSGMREQYF. The full variable domain, completed using reference TRBV11-2 and TRBJ2-7, is EAGVAQSPRYKIIEKRQSVAFWCNPISGHATLYWYQQILGQGPKLLIQFQNNGVVDDSQLPKDRFSAERLKGVDSTLKIQPAKLEDSAVYLCASRPPSGMREQYFGPGTRLTVT.

The V call is TRBV28, the J call TRBJ2-1; 11 bases match TRBD2. The V segment lost 5 bases and the J segment 7 bases; nucleotides outside the gene matches: 7. Germline CDR1 reads MDHEN; CDR2 reads SYDVKM. This CDR3 region has 15 residues. CDR3 residues: CASSILAGVWNEQFF. The DNA of the CDR3 is TGTGCCAGCAGTATACTAGCGGGAGTTTGGAATGAGCAGTTCTTC. The variable domain in full, completed from reference TRBV28 and TRBJ2-1, reads DVKVTQSSRYLVKRTGEKVFLECVQDMDHENMFWYRQDPGLGLRLIYFSYDVKMKEKGDIPEGYSVSREKKERFSLILESASTNQTSMYLCASSILAGVWNEQFFGPGTRLTVL.

This rearrangement joins TRBV4-1 to TRBJ1-1; TRBD1 is a possible D gene (6 bases). Germline loops: CDR1 MGHRA, CDR2 YSYEKL. The CDR3 is made up of 15 amino acids. V shed 4 bases and J shed 1 base, with 13 bases lying between them. The CDR3 DNA follows: TGCGCCAGCAGCCTACAGGGTGAAGGGAACACTGAAGCTTTCTTT. Translation gives CASSLQGEGNTEAFF.

This sequence joins TRBV5-1 and TRBJ2-7; no definite D call. Germline V gives CDR1 SGHRS, CDR2 YFSETQ. This CDR3 comprises 14 residues. V was trimmed by 0 bases and J by 2 bases, leaving 9 bases between them. In DNA form, the CDR3 reads TGCGCCAGCAGCTTGGTGGCAGTTACCTACGAGCAGTACTTC. This sequence encodes CASSLVAVTYEQYF.

The chain couples TRBV2 to TRBJ1-2, with D maybe TRBD1 (5 bases). Germline V gene data show CDR1 as SNHLY and CDR2 as FYNNEI. Trimming removed 5 bases at V and 7 bases at J, with 14 bases between. The CDR3 loop spans 13 amino acids. CDR3 nucleotide sequence: TGTGCCAGCAGTCCCCAGCCAGGGTTTGGCTACACCTTC. Its protein is CASSPQPGFGYTF.

The chain carries TRBV13 and TRBJ1-2; possibly TRBD1 for D (5 bases). This CDR3 is built from 12 residues. The germline V and J ends were trimmed by 5 bases and 5 bases, with 9 bases remaining between them. Germline CDR1 is PRHDT and CDR2 is FYEKMQ (reference sequence). The CDR3 is CASSPGHYGYTF. CDR3 sequence (DNA): TGTGCCAGCAGCCCTGGACATTATGGCTACACCTTC.

The chain links TRBV21-1 to TRBJ2-7; the DNA was not compared with TRBD2, the D call given in the table. TRBV21-1 is a documented pseudogene. The CDR3 has 15 amino acids. CDR3 nucleotide sequence: TGTGCCAGCAGCAAGGGGACTGGGGCGACCTACGAGCAGTACTTC. This translates into CASSKGTGATYEQYF.

The table lists this clone with a count of one. The chain combines TRBV7-9 with TRBJ1-1; 9 positions agree with TRBD1. The V gene end was trimmed by 1 base and the J gene end by 7 bases; junction bases not matched to a gene: 4. Looked up from germline, CDR1 is SEHNR and CDR2 is FQNEAQ (reference sequence). The CDR3 is made up of 14 amino acids. For the CDR3, the DNA is TGTGCCAGCAGCTTAGTCCGGACAGGGGTTGAAGCTTTCTTT. This translates into CASSLVRTGVEAFF.

The V gene is TRBV5-1, the J gene TRBJ2-5; possible D gene TRBD2, 7 bases. The CDR3 is made up of 14 amino acids. Germline V gene lookup returns CDR1 SGHRS and CDR2 YFSETQ. The V gene lost 10 bases and the J gene lost 4 bases, with 20 bases spanning the gap. Written as DNA, the CDR3 is TGCGCCGGCACCCTCCGGGGGGCCGGAGAGACCCAGTACTTC. It encodes CAGTLRGAGETQYF.

For the CDR3, the DNA is TGTGCCACCAGCATTGCGGTCGGGCAGCCCCAGCATTTT. Protein: CATSIAVGQPQHF. The chain has TRBV15 and TRBJ1-5; no clear D. The germline CDR1 and CDR2 sequences are LNHNV and YYDKDF (reference sequence). Between the trimmed V and J ends, which lost 4 bases and 7 bases, there was a span of 11 bases. The CDR3 runs 13 residues.

This clone has only one observation. The rearrangement links TRBV7-9 to TRBJ2-7; D is ambiguous. The germline CDR1 and CDR2 sequences are SEHNR and FQNEAQ (reference sequence). There are 15 residues in the CDR3. V was cut by 1 base and J by 2 bases, with 12 bases left in between. The CDR3 sequence: CASSLGASSTYEQYF. Written as DNA, the CDR3 is TGTGCCAGCAGCTTAGGTGCTAGTAGCACCTACGAGCAGTACTTC.

The chain carries TRBV6-5 and TRBJ1-2, with D possibly matching TRBD1 (5 bases). CDR3 length equals 14 residues. V lost 2 bases and J lost 6, with 13 bases in between. The germline V gene encodes CDR1 MNHEY and CDR2 SVGAGI. CDR3 DNA: TGTGCCAGCAGTTACCGGACCCAGGGTCATGGCTACACCTTC. This gives the protein CASSYRTQGHGYTF.

The chain combines TRBV7-9 with TRBJ2-7; 8 nucleotides line up with TRBD2. This CDR3 has 12 amino acids. The germline gives CDR1 SEHNR, CDR2 FQNEAQ (reference sequence). V gave up 9 bases and J gave up 2 bases; unmatched junction bases: 3. CDR3 residues: CASTSGTYEQYF. CDR3 coding DNA: TGTGCCAGTACTAGCGGAACCTACGAGCAGTACTTC. Filled out from reference TRBV7-9 and TRBJ2-7, the complete variable domain reads DTGVSQNPRHKITKRGQNVTFRCDPISEHNRLYWYRQTLGQGPEFLTYFQNEAQLEKSRLLSDRFSAERPKGSFSTLEIQRTEQGDSAMYLCASTSGTYEQYFGPGTRLTVT.

The chain uses TRBV30 and TRBJ1-1; tentative D call: TRBD1 (6 bases). V lost 5 bases and J lost 1, with 11 bases in between. CDR1 and CDR2 (germline): GTSNPN, SVGIG (reference sequence). CDR3 length equals 13 residues. CDR3 in amino acids: CAWEPGANTEAFF. The CDR3 DNA follows: TGTGCCTGGGAGCCGGGGGCGAACACTGAAGCTTTCTTT. Looking up the rest from reference TRBV30 and TRBJ1-1 gives the full variable domain: SQTIHQWPATLVQPVGSPLSLECTVEGTSNPNLYWYRQAAGRGLQLLFYSVGIGQISSEVPQNLSASRPQDRQFILSSKKLLLSDSGFYLCAWEPGANTEAFFGQGTRLTVV.

The chain combines TRBV11-2 with TRBJ2-7; 8 positions match TRBD2. This CDR3 has 15 residues. With 0 bases clipped from V and 3 bases from J, the junction kept 4 bases outside the gene matches. Germline V CDR1 and CDR2: SGHAT, FQNNGV. This CDR3 reads CASSLEASGYYEQYF. In DNA, the CDR3 is TGTGCCAGCAGCTTAGAAGCTAGCGGGTACTACGAGCAGTACTTC.

This sequence joins TRBV10-1 and TRBJ2-7; either TRBD1 or TRBD2 may fit D (5 bases each). The germline V gene encodes CDR1 WNHNN and CDR2 SYGVQD (reference sequence). Trimming shortened V by 5 bases and J by 2 bases, and 13 bases separated the two germline ends. CDR3 length: 14 residues. CDR3 in DNA: TGCGCCAGCAGTTCCAGGGAGAAGGCCTACGAGCAGTACTTC. Translated, it gives CASSSREKAYEQYF.

V is TRBV27 and J is TRBJ2-5; 9 nucleotides line up with TRBD1. Germline lookup yields CDR1 MNHEY and CDR2 SMNVEV (reference sequence). The CDR3 has 15 amino acids. V shed 3 bases and J 5 bases; nucleotides not matched to a gene: 7. The CDR3 sequence: CASSLRDRVGETQYF. CDR3 nucleotides: TGTGCCAGCAGTTTGAGGGACAGGGTCGGGGAGACCCAGTACTTC.

The gene calls are TRBV5-4 and TRBJ1-2, with D maybe TRBD1 (5 bases). V dropped 2 bases and J dropped 7 bases, with 18 bases sitting between them. The CDR3 totals 15 residues. Per the germline V gene, CDR1 is SGHNT and CDR2 is YYREEE (reference sequence). The CDR3 DNA is TGTGCCAGCAGCTTCGGGGCGGGCCTAGACGGTGGCTACACCTTC. This sequence encodes CASSFGAGLDGGYTF.

The chain uses TRBV4-1 and TRBJ2-1, with TRBD2 as a possible D gene (6 bases). The V gene's germline CDR1 is MGHRA and CDR2 YSYEKL. The V end lost 0 bases, the J end lost 4 bases, and 10 bases lay between the germline ends. The CDR3 runs 15 residues. In DNA form, the CDR3 reads TGCGCCAGCAGCCAAGAGTCGGGGGTATACAATGAGCAGTTCTTC. Translating gives CASSQESGVYNEQFF.

This chain joins TRBV11-2 and TRBJ1-5; TRBD1 matches 7 bases. V was clipped by 1 base and J by 3 bases; unmatched bases: 3. This CDR3 is built from 15 residues. CDR1 is SGHAT and CDR2 is FQNNGV in the germline V gene. CDR3: CASSLVTGYNQPQHF. The CDR3 nucleotides read TGTGCCAGCAGCTTAGTGACAGGGTACAATCAGCCCCAGCATTTT.

The chain couples TRBV29-1 to TRBJ1-1; D not certain. The CDR3 has 16 amino acids. Germline lookup yields CDR1 SQVTM and CDR2 ANQGSEA. Trimming removed 0 bases at V and 5 bases at J, with 19 bases between. The CDR3 spells CSVEDRGRGDHTEAFF. CDR3 nucleotides: TGCAGCGTTGAAGATCGAGGCCGGGGTGATCATACTGAAGCTTTCTTT.

J is TRBJ1-5 and V is TRBV2; 8 bases match TRBD1. V lost 5 bases, J lost 5 bases, and 5 bases stayed unmatched. The CDR3 covers 14 residues. The V gene's germline CDR1 is SNHLY and CDR2 FYNNEI. CDR3 sequence (DNA): TGTGCCAGCAGTCTTGGACAGGGACATCAGCCCCAGCATTTT. This gives the protein CASSLGQGHQPQHF.

The V gene is TRBV7-9, the J gene TRBJ2-5; tentative D call: TRBD2 (6 bases). The V end was cut by 5 bases, the J end by 1 base, with 17 bases between. The germline V gene has CDR1 SEHNR and CDR2 FQNEAQ (reference sequence). The CDR3 runs 16 residues. CDR3 DNA: TGTGCCAGCAGCCCCCCGCGGGACTCAGTCCAAGAGACCCAGTACTTC. This sequence encodes CASSPPRDSVQETQYF.

The CDR3 bases are TGTGCCAGCAGCTTCCCACCCGGGATCCAAGAGACCCAGTACTTC. This encodes CASSFPPGIQETQYF. The J gene is TRBJ2-5, the V gene TRBV7-9; possibly TRBD2 for D (5 bases). Trimming stripped 3 bases from V and 1 base from J, with 12 bases between. CDR1 and CDR2 from the germline V gene are SEHNR and FQNEAQ (reference sequence). The CDR3 loop spans 15 amino acids.

V gene TRBV6-5 combines with J gene TRBJ2-1; D not certain. The CDR3 length is 12 residues. V was cut by 2 bases and J by 7 bases, with 6 bases left in between. Germline lookup yields CDR1 MNHEY and CDR2 SVGAGI. The CDR3 DNA follows: TGTGCCAGCAGTTACAGAGCAAATGAGCAGTTCTTC. Its translation: CASSYRANEQFF.

The genes are TRBV30 and TRBJ1-1; 8 bases agree with TRBD1. The CDR3 has 14 residues. After removal of 4 bases from V and 2 bases from J, the junction contained 6 bases not matched to a gene. Germline lookup yields CDR1 GTSNPN and CDR2 SVGIG (reference sequence). The CDR3 bases are TGTGCCTGGACCTCGGGACAGGAAAACACTGAAGCTTTCTTT. As protein: CAWTSGQENTEAFF. The variable domain in full, completed from reference TRBV30 and TRBJ1-1, reads SQTIHQWPATLVQPVGSPLSLECTVEGTSNPNLYWYRQAAGRGLQLLFYSVGIGQISSEVPQNLSASRPQDRQFILSSKKLLLSDSGFYLCAWTSGQENTEAFFGQGTRLTVV.

V gene TRBV6-1 combines with J gene TRBJ2-7; maybe TRBD1 (6 bases). Per germline, CDR1 MNHNS and CDR2 SASEGT. Deletions cut 4 bases from V and 2 bases from J, with 12 bases between. There are 14 residues in the CDR3. CDR3 DNA: TGTGCCAGCAGTGGGTGGGGGACACCCTACGAGCAGTACTTC. Encoded protein: CASSGWGTPYEQYF.